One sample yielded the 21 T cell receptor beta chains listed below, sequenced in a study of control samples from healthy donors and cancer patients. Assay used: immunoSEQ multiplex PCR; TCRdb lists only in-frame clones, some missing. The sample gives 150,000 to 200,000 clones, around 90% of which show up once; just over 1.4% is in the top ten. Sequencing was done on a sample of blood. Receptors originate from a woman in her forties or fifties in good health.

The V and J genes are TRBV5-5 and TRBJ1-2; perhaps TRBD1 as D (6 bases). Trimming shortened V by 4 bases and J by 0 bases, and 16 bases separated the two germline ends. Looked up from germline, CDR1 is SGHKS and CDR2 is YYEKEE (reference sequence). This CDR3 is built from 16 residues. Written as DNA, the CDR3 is TGTGCCAGCAGCCCGCCGACAGGCCGAGCTAACTATGGCTACACCTTC. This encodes CASSPPTGRANYGYTF. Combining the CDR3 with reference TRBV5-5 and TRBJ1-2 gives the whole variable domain DAGVTQSPTHLIKTRGQQVTLRCSPISGHKSVSWYQQVLGQGPQFIFQYYEKEERGRGNFPDRFSARQFPNYSSELNVNALLLGDSALYLCASSPPTGRANYGYTFGSGTRLTVV.

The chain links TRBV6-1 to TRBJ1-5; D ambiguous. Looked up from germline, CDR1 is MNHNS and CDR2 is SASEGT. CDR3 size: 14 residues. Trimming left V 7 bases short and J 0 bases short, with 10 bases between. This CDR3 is CASIAAYSNQPQHF. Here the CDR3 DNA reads TGTGCCAGCATAGCAGCATATAGCAATCAGCCCCAGCATTTT.

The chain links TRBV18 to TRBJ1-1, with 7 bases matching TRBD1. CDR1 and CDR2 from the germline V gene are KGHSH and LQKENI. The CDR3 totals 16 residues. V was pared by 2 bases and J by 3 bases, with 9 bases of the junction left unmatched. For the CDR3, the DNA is TGTGCCAGCTCACCAGAGGCAGGGGGAAAGGACACTGAAGCTTTCTTT. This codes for CASSPEAGGKDTEAFF.

CDR3 DNA sequence: TGTGCCAGCAGCCGGGGACCGCGAGAGACCCAGTACTTC. It codes for CASSRGPRETQYF. V is TRBV11-1 and J is TRBJ2-5; D possibly matches TRBD1 or TRBD2 (5 bases each). V was shortened by 5 bases and J by 4 bases, with 11 bases between the two germline ends. Germline V lookup: CDR1 SGHAT, CDR2 FQDESV (reference sequence). The CDR3 has 13 amino acids.

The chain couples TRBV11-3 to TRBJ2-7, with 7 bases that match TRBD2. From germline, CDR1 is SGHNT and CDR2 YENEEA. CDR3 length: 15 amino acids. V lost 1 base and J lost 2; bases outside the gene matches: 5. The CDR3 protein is CASSLGVGLAYEQYF. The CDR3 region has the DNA TGTGCCAGCAGCTTAGGGGTCGGACTAGCCTACGAGCAGTACTTC.

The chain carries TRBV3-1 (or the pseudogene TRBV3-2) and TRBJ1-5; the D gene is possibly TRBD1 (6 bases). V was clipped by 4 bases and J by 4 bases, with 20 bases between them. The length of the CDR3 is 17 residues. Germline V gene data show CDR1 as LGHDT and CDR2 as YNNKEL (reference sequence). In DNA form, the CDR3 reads TGTGCCAGCAGCCGGGGGACCCCCAGGGGTAGAAATCAGCCCCAGCATTTT. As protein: CASSRGTPRGRNQPQHF.

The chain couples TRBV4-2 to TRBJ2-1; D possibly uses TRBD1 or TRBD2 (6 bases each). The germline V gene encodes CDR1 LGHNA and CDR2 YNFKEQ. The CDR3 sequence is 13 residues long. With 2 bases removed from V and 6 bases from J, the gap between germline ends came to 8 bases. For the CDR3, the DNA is TGTGCCAGCAGCCAAAAGGGGGGCAATGAGCAGTTCTTC. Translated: CASSQKGGNEQFF.

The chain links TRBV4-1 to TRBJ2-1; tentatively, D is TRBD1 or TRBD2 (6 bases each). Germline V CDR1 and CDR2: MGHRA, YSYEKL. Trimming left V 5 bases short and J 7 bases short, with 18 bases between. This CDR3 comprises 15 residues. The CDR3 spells CASSYFGGRNNEQFF. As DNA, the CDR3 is TGCGCCAGCAGCTACTTCGGGGGCCGCAATAATGAGCAGTTCTTC.

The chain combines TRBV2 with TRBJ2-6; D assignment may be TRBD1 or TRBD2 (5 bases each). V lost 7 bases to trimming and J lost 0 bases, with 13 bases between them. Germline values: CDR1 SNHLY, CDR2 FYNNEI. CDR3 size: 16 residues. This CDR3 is CASTWDGHSGANVLTF. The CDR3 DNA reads TGTGCCAGCACATGGGACGGACACTCTGGGGCCAACGTCCTGACTTTC.

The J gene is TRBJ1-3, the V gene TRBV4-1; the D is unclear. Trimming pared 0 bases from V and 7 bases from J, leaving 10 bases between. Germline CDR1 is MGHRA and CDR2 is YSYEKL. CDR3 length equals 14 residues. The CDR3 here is CASSQDYPGNTIYF. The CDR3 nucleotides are TGCGCCAGCAGCCAAGACTACCCCGGGAACACCATATATTTT.

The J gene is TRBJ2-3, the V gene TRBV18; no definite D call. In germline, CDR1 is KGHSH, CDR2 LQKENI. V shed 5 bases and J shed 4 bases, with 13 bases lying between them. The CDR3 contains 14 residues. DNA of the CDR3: TGTGCCAGCTCAGCATCGGGTCGGGCAGATACGCAGTATTTT. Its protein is CASSASGRADTQYF.

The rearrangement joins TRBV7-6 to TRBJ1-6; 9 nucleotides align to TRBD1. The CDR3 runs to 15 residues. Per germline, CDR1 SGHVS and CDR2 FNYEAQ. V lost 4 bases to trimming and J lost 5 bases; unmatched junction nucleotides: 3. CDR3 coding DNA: TGTGCCAGCAGCTCCGACAGGGGGAATAATTCACCCCTCCACTTT. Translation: CASSSDRGNNSPLHF.

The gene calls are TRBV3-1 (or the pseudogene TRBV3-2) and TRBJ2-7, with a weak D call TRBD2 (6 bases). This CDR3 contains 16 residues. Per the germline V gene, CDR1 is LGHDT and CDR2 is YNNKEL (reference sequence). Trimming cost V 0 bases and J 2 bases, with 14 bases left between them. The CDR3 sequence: CASSQDRAGWAYEQYF. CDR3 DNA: TGTGCCAGCAGCCAAGATCGTGCGGGATGGGCCTACGAGCAGTACTTC.

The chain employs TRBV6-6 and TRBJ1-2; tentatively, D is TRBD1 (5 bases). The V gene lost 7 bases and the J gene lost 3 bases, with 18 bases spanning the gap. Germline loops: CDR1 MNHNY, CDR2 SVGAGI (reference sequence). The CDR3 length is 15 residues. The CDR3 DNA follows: TGTGCCAGCATCTCGGGTGGGGGAACGGACTATGGCTACACCTTC. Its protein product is CASISGGGTDYGYTF.

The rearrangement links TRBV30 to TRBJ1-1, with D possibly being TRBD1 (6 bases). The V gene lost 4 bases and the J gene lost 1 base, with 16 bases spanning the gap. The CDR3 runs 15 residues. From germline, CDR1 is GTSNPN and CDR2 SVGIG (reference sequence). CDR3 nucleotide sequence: TGTGCCTGGATGGGACATCTCAGAAGGAACACTGAAGCTTTCTTT. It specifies CAWMGHLRRNTEAFF.

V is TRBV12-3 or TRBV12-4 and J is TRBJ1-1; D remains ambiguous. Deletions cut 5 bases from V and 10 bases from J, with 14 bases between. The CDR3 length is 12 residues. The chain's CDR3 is CASSSSQLGAFF. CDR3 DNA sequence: TGTGCCAGCAGTAGTTCCCAGTTAGGAGCTTTCTTT.

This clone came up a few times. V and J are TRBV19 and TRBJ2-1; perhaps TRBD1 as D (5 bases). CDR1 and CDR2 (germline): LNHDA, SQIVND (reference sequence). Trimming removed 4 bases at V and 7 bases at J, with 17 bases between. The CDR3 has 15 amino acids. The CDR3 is CASSRVGVAGNEQFF. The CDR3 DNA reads TGTGCCAGTAGTAGAGTAGGGGTGGCCGGGAATGAGCAGTTCTTC.

CDR3 sequence: CASSQGLAEETQYF. The CDR3 nucleotides are TGCGCCAGCAGCCAGGGACTAGCGGAAGAGACCCAGTACTTC. The chain employs TRBV4-1 and TRBJ2-5, with TRBD2 identical over 11 bases. The CDR3 is 14 amino acids. The germline V gene encodes CDR1 MGHRA and CDR2 YSYEKL. The J segment lost 3 bases and the V segment lost 3 bases, leaving 0 bases of the junction unmatched.

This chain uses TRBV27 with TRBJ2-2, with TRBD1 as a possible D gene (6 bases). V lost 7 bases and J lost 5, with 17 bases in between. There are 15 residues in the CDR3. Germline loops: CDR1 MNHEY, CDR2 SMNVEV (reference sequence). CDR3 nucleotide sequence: TGTGCCAGCAAAGTGGGGGCTCGGGGTACCGGGGAGCTGTTTTTT. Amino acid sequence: CASKVGARGTGELFF.

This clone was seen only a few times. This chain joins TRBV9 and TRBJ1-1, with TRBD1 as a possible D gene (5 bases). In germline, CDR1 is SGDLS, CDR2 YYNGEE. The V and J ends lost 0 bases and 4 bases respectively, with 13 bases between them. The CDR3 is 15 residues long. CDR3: CASSVDGASGTEAFF. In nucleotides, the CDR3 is TGTGCCAGCAGCGTAGATGGGGCGAGCGGCACTGAAGCTTTCTTT.

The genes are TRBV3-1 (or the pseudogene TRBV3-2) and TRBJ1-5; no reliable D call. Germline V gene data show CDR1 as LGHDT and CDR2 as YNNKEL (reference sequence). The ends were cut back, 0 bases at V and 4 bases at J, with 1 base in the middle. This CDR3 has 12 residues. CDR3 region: CASSQENQPQHF. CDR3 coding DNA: TGTGCCAGCAGCCAAGAGAATCAGCCCCAGCATTTT.